The clone carrying this T cell receptor beta chain was counted at least ten times. As yet, its antigen is unknown. The data were taken from a study of blood T cells in healthy people across ages. The CDR3 has 14 residues. CDR1 SGHTA and CDR2 FQGNSA come from the germline V gene. The J segment lost 3 bases and the V segment lost 6 bases, leaving 7 bases of the junction unmatched. Study-wide results and limits: Strong correlation existed between TCR beta diversity and naive T cell percentage. CMV infection status of these donors was not known.

A second roughly 6 to 11 cycle PCR used barcoded and J-beta primers. A template-switch adaptor that had 12 random nucleotides put a tag on each cDNA molecule. TCRdb called the 5' RACE reads again in MiXCR, with one record for every CDR3 protein. The repertoire holds fewer than 2,000,000 distinct CDR3 sequences, with 39% as singletons. This chain links TRBV7-2 with TRBJ1-2, with 7 bases matching TRBD1. Sequencing was carried out using blood. The sequence derives from a human donor in good health. The CDR3 spells CASSAETGYYGYTF. The CDR3 coding sequence is TGTGCCAGCAGTGCTGAGACAGGGTACTATGGCTACACCTTC.